These T cell receptor beta chains were read from a single sample in a study of blood T cell repertoires in COVID-19. Method: immunoSEQ multiplex PCR; TCRdb's copy keeps in-frame clones and lacks some. The sample includes fewer than 65,000 clones, around nine tenths of them seen just once. Sample: peripheral blood. The receptors derive from a man in his 60s with acute or convalescent COVID-19. Each CDR3 is given with its conserved first and last residue. The order of the fields is V gene, clone size, D gene, J gene, CDR3 protein, CDR3 DNA. A D gene is named only where the DNA matches it firmly. Not all rows give a size; the values are once, few, many and, for expanded clones, a class.

>TRBV7-2|-|-|TRBJ1-1
CASSLNGRNLNTEAFF
TGTGCCAGCAGCTTAAACGGCAGGAACTTGAACACTGAAGCTTTCTTT
>TRBV3-1/TRBV3-2|few|TRBD1|TRBJ1-1
CASSRQGLNTEAFF
TGTGCCAGCAGCCGACAGGGCTTGAACACTGAAGCTTTCTTT
>TRBV15|-|TRBD1|TRBJ1-6
CATSRGTGGGSPLHF
TGTGCCACCAGCAGAGGGACAGGCGGAGGCTCACCCCTCCACTTT
>TRBV18|-|-|TRBJ1-2
CASSPDSSAGYTF
TGTGCCAGCTCACCCGACTCAAGTGCAGGCTACACCTTC
>TRBV6-5|-|-|TRBJ1-2
CASSYIPNYGYTF
TGTGCCAGCAGTTATATCCCCAACTATGGCTACACCTTC
>TRBV4-2|-|-|TRBJ2-7
CASSQDSERPYEQYF
TGTGCCAGCAGCCAAGATAGCGAGCGTCCCTACGAGCAGTACTTC
>TRBV11-2|-|-|TRBJ1-6
CASSPEGWNSPLHF
TGTGCCAGCAGCCCCGAGGGTTGGAATTCACCCCTCCACTTT
>TRBV28|-|-|TRBJ2-3
CASSHGQNTQYF
TGTGCCAGCAGCCATGGACAAAATACGCAGTATTTT
>TRBV3-1/TRBV3-2|-|TRBD1|TRBJ1-6
CASSHTTTGTGSSPLHF
TGTGCCAGCAGCCATACTACTACCGGGACAGGGAGTTCACCCCTCCACTTT
>TRBV9|-|TRBD1|TRBJ1-6
CASSVGQGATYNSPLHF
TGTGCCAGCAGCGTAGGACAGGGGGCCACCTATAATTCACCCCTCCACTTT
>TRBV7-2|-|TRBD2|TRBJ2-1
CASSSTSGELVRDEQFF
TGTGCCAGCAGCTCAACTAGCGGGGAGCTCGTACGGGATGAGCAGTTCTTC
>TRBV19|-|-|TRBJ2-5
CASSMRHSGGETQYF
TGTGCCAGTAGTATGAGACACAGCGGAGGAGAGACCCAGTACTTC
>TRBV29-1|-|-|TRBJ2-6
CSVPSASGLSGANVLTF
TGCAGCGTTCCCTCGGCAAGCGGACTCTCTGGGGCCAACGTCCTGACTTTC
>TRBV7-9|-|TRBD2|TRBJ2-5
CASSLTVQGGSRQETQYF
TGTGCCAGCAGCTTAACCGTCCAGGGCGGGAGTCGACAAGAGACCCAGTACTTC
>TRBV24-1|-|-|TRBJ1-5
CATSGQYSNQPQHF
TGTGCCACCAGTGGCCAGTATAGCAATCAGCCCCAGCATTTT
>TRBV6-5|-|TRBD2|TRBJ2-1
CASSLAGGDYNEQFF
TGTGCCAGCAGTTTAGCGGGGGGAGACTACAATGAGCAGTTCTTC
>TRBV7-2|once|-|TRBJ1-5
CASQEIRGSNQPQHF
TGTGCCAGCCAAGAGATAAGGGGAAGCAATCAGCCCCAGCATTTT
>TRBV4-1|once|TRBD1|TRBJ1-1
CASTRTGDTEAFF
TGCGCCAGCACCCGGACAGGGGACACTGAAGCTTTCTTT
>TRBV2|-|-|TRBJ2-7
CASSARWTVTYEQYF
TGTGCCAGCAGTGCCCGCTGGACAGTTACCTACGAGCAGTACTTC
>TRBV2|once|TRBD1|TRBJ1-5
CASSGGQGARNQPQHF
TGTGCCAGCAGTGGGGGACAGGGGGCACGCAATCAGCCCCAGCATTTT
>TRBV7-8|-|-|TRBJ2-5
CASSLLGRQETQYF
TGTGCCAGCAGCTTATTGGGCCGGCAAGAGACCCAGTACTTC
>TRBV3-1/TRBV3-2|once|-|TRBJ2-1
CASSQDLVVSSYNEQFF
TGTGCCAGCAGCCAAGATCTGGTGGTGAGCTCCTACAATGAGCAGTTCTTC
>TRBV7-9|-|TRBD1|TRBJ1-2
CASDPGQVNYGYTF
TGTGCCAGCGACCCGGGACAGGTCAACTATGGCTACACCTTC
>TRBV9|-|-|TRBJ1-4
CASSSRGQTNEKLFF
TGTGCCAGCAGCTCTCGAGGACAGACTAATGAAAAACTGTTTTTT
>TRBV7-9|-|TRBD1|TRBJ2-7
CASSLDRVIVGAMSYEQYF
TGTGCCAGCAGTCTGGACAGGGTAATAGTGGGGGCCATGTCATACGAGCAGTACTTC
>TRBV10-3|-|-|TRBJ1-1
CAISEGRNTEAFF
TGTGCCATCAGTGAGGGGCGGAACACTGAAGCTTTCTTT
>TRBV6-2/TRBV6-3|-|TRBD1|TRBJ2-5
CASSYSTGGAETQYF
TGTGCCAGCAGTTACTCGACAGGGGGCGCAGAGACCCAGTACTTC
>TRBV19|-|-|TRBJ1-2
CASSMQMGQGSGYTF
TGTGCCAGTAGTATGCAGATGGGCCAGGGGAGTGGCTACACCTTC
>TRBV6-5|-|-|TRBJ1-1
CASSIHTNTEAFF
TGTGCCAGCAGTATACATACGAACACTGAAGCTTTCTTT
>TRBV11-3|once|TRBD2|TRBJ2-5
CASSLDFLAAQETQYF
TGTGCCAGCAGCTTAGATTTCCTAGCGGCTCAAGAGACCCAGTACTTC
>TRBV10-2|-|-|TRBJ1-1
CASSEGQRPQAFF
TGCGCCAGCAGTGAGGGACAGCGGCCACAAGCTTTCTTT
>TRBV5-5|-|-|TRBJ2-2
CASSRTGMNTGELFF
TGTGCCAGCAGTCGGACGGGGATGAACACCGGGGAGCTGTTTTTT
>TRBV3-1/TRBV3-2|-|TRBD2|TRBJ2-7
CASSRTSSNEQYF
TGTGCCAGCAGTCGGACTAGCTCCAACGAGCAGTACTTC
>TRBV27|once|-|TRBJ2-5
CASSASLAVETQYF
TGTGCCAGCAGTGCCTCACTAGCCGTAGAGACCCAGTACTTC
>TRBV11-2|-|-|TRBJ2-5
CASSLGPVETQYF
TGTGCCAGCAGCTTAGGCCCAGTGGAGACCCAGTACTTC
>TRBV19|-|TRBD1|TRBJ2-3
CASRERTGTGISTDTQYF
TGTGCCAGTAGAGAGAGAACCGGGACAGGGATTAGCACAGATACGCAGTATTTT
>TRBV18|-|TRBD1|TRBJ2-6
CASSPQQGAPGANVLTF
TGTGCCAGCTCACCCCAACAGGGGGCCCCTGGGGCCAACGTCCTGACTTTC
>TRBV9|-|-|TRBJ1-1
CASSVGGPGTEAFF
TGTGCCAGCAGCGTAGGGGGGCCGGGAACTGAAGCTTTCTTT
>TRBV4-3|-|-|TRBJ2-7
CASSATWGREQYF
TGCGCCAGCAGCGCCACGTGGGGGCGCGAGCAGTACTTC
>TRBV7-2|-|TRBD1|TRBJ1-1
CASSLQTGGNTEAFF
TGTGCCAGCAGCCTACAGACAGGGGGGAACACTGAAGCTTTCTTT
>TRBV29-1|-|TRBD1|TRBJ1-2
CSAEGTGYGYTF
TGCAGCGCTGAGGGGACAGGGTATGGCTACACCTTC
>TRBV4-1|-|-|TRBJ1-1
CASSQVQGLNTEAFF
TGCGCCAGCAGCCAAGTTCAGGGCCTGAACACTGAAGCTTTCTTT
>TRBV6-1|-|-|TRBJ2-5
CASSDVETQYF
TGTGCCAGCAGTGACGTAGAGACCCAGTACTTC
>TRBV28|-|-|TRBJ2-3
CASSGATQYF
TGTGCCAGCAGCGGAGCCACGCAGTATTTT
>TRBV3-1/TRBV3-2|-|-|TRBJ1-5
CASSQGGFSNQPQHF
TGTGCCAGCAGCCAGGGGGGATTTAGCAATCAGCCCCAGCATTTT
>TRBV6-5|-|-|TRBJ2-7
CASREDSHEQYF
TGTGCCAGCAGGGAGGACAGCCACGAGCAGTACTTC
>TRBV18|-|-|TRBJ2-1
CASSPGGSSYNEQFF
TGTGCCAGCTCACCAGGGGGGAGCTCCTACAATGAGCAGTTCTTC
>TRBV2|-|TRBD1|TRBJ1-2
CATRQGANYGYTF
TGTGCCACTAGACAGGGAGCAAACTATGGCTACACCTTC
>TRBV9|-|TRBD1|TRBJ2-7
CASSAGTVSF
TGTGCCAGCAGCGCTGGGACAGTAAGCTTC
>TRBV6-2/TRBV6-3|-|-|TRBJ1-1
CASSSSDGMNTEAFF
TGTGCCAGCAGTTCCTCGGACGGGATGAACACTGAAGCTTTCTTT
>TRBV4-1|-|-|TRBJ2-7
CASSQGANYEQYF
TGCGCCAGCAGCCAGGGGGCGAACTACGAGCAGTACTTC
>TRBV21-1|-|-|TRBJ2-1
CASSKVRGGTSGVINEQFF
TGTGCCAGCAGCAAAGTGAGAGGCGGGACTAGCGGGGTAATCAATGAGCAGTTCTTC
>TRBV28|-|TRBD1|TRBJ1-2
CASSLLWGSQGAGRGYTF
TGTGCCAGCAGTTTACTTTGGGGATCACAGGGGGCGGGCCGGGGCTACACCTTC
>TRBV7-2|-|TRBD2|TRBJ2-1
CASSLTSDKYNEQFF
TGTGCCAGCAGCTTAACTAGCGACAAGTACAATGAGCAGTTCTTC
>TRBV21-1|-|-|TRBJ1-4
CARPGQGCEKLFF
TGTGCCAGACCGGGACAGGGATGCGAAAAACTGTTTTTT